Sequencing of this T cell receptor (beta chain) was carried out in a study of T cell responses to AZD1222 COVID-19 vaccine. Broader study findings: Spike-specific TCRs gained breadth and depth after people received two AZD1222 doses.

On this clone itself: The antigen remains undetermined.

The repertoire was sequenced with immunoSEQ multiplex PCR; TCRdb's copy has only in-frame clones and lacks some. The data show tens of thousands of clones, just over 85% seen once. The CDR3 runs to 15 residues. Looked up from germline, CDR1 is LNHDA and CDR2 is SQIVND (reference sequence). V was pared by 5 bases and J by 0 bases, with 8 bases between. The receptor comes from an adult in good health. The sequences come from peripheral blood, collected on day 0 of AZD1222 vaccination. The chain is built from TRBV19 and TRBJ2-6; D gene ambiguous. The CDR3: CASSVRPSGANVLTF. For the CDR3, the DNA is TGTGCCAGTAGTGTACGACCCTCTGGGGCCAACGTCCTGACTTTC.